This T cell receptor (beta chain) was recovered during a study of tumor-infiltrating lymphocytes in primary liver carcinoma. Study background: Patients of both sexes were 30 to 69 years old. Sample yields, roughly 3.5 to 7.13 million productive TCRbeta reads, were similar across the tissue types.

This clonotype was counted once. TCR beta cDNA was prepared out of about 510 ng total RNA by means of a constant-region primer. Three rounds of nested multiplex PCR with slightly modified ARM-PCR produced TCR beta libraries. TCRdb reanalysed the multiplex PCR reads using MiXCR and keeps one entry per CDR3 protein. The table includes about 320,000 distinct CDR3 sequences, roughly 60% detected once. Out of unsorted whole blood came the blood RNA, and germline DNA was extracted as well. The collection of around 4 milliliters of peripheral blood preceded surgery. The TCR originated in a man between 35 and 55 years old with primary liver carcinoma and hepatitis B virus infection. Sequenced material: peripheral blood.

The CDR3: CASSPQPNSMNEQYF. DNA for the CDR3: TGTGCCAGCTCACCACAACCTAACAGCATGAACGAGCAGTACTTC. The V call is TRBV18, the J call TRBJ2-7; D unresolved. Germline V gene lookup returns CDR1 KGHSH and CDR2 LQKENI. V lost 1 base, J lost 5 bases, and 15 bases lay in between. The CDR3 contains 15 residues.